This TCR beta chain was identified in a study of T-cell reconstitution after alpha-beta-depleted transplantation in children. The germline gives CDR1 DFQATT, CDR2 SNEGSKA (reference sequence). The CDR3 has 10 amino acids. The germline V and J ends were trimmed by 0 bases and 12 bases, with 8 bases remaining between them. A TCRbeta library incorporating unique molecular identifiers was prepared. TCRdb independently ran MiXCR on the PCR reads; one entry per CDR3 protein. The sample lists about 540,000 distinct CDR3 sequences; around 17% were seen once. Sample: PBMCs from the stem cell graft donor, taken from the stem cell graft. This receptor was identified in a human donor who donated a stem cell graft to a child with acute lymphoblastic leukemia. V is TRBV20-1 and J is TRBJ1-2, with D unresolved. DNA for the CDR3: TGCAGTGCTAGAGACAGAGGCCACACCTTC. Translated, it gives CSARDRGHTF.